This T cell receptor (beta chain) was retrieved from a study of cytomegalovirus exposure and HLA in healthy donors. Study summary: Approximately 190 million T cells yielded approximately 100 million unique TCR beta sequences, as an earlier analysis found. Among the 398 genotyped donors, 65% to 90% were placed in the Caucasian-associated ancestry cluster.

As to this clone: Its matching antigen is unknown.

Primers for the PCR totalled 60 Vbeta and 13 Jbeta. Data came from immunoSEQ multiplex PCR; TCRdb stores just in-frame clones and leaves some out. The table records some 90,000 clones, 82% of them present only once. Study-wide results and caveats: Some TCR beta chains (over 150 of them) were listed as cytomegalovirus-associated. Differences between HLA loci emerged in a later analysis of TCR association rates, with DRB1 most and HLA-C fewest.

Germline V lookup: CDR1 LNHDA, CDR2 SQIVND (reference sequence). The CDR3 has 14 amino acids. Trimming took 5 bases from V and 1 from J; bases not matched to a gene: 4. The sequence came from a man in his forties or fifties in good health and CMV-seronegative. V usage is TRBV19 and J usage is TRBJ2-5, with TRBD1 identical over 7 bases. The sample was PBMCs. The CDR3 loop is CASSLRDSQETQYF. The CDR3 nucleotides read TGTGCCAGTAGTCTTCGGGACAGCCAAGAGACCCAGTACTTC.